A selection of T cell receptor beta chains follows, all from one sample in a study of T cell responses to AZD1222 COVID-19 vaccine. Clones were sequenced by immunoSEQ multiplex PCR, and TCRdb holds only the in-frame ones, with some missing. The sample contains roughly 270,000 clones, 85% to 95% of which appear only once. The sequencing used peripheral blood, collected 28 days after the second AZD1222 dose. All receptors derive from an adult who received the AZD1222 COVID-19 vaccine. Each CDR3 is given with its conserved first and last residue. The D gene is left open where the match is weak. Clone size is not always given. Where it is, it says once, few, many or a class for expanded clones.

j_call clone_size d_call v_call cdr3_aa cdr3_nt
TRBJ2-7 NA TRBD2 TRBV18 CASSPGGAGGRPYEQYF TGTGCCAGCTCTCCCGGGGGGGCTGGGGGTCGCCCCTACGAGCAGTACTTC
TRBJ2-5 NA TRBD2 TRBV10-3 CAISESGGGQETQYF TGTGCCATCAGTGAGTCGGGCGGGGGCCAAGAGACCCAGTACTTC
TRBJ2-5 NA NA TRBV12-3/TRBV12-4 CASSYRGTETQYF TGTGCCAGCAGTTATCGCGGGACGGAGACCCAGTACTTC
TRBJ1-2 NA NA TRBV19 CASSIPGDGLLYGYTF TGTGCCAGTAGTATCCCGGGGGATGGGCTCCTCTATGGCTACACCTTC
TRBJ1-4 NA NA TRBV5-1 CASSLGDNEKLFF TGCGCCAGCAGCTTGGGTGATAATGAAAAACTGTTTTTT
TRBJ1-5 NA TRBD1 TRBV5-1 CASSFGTGPNQPQHF TGCGCCAGCAGCTTTGGGACAGGGCCCAATCAGCCCCAGCATTTT
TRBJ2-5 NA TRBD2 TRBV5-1 CASSLGSGLGETQYF TGCGCCAGCAGCTTGGGGTCGGGACTAGGGGAGACCCAGTACTTC
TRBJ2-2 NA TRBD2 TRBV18 CASSPRTGGNTGELFF TGTGCCAGCTCACCACGAACGGGGGGTAACACCGGGGAGCTGTTTTTT
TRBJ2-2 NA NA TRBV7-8 CASSPNTWANTGELFF TGTGCCAGCAGCCCTAATACCTGGGCGAACACCGGGGAGCTGTTTTTT
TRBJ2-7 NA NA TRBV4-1 CASSQGVSYEQYF TGCGCCAGCAGCCAAGGCGTCTCCTACGAGCAGTACTTC
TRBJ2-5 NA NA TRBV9 CASSLRQGREETQYF TGTGCCAGCAGCTTACGACAGGGGAGGGAGGAGACCCAGTACTTC
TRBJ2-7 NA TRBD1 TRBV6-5 CASSLGTGPYEQYF TGTGCCAGCAGTTTAGGGACAGGGCCCTACGAGCAGTACTTC
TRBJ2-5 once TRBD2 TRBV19 CASRPSGGGETQYF TGTGCCAGTAGACCTAGCGGGGGGGGAGAGACCCAGTACTTC
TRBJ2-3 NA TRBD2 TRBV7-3 CASSPGTSGSTDTQYF TGTGCCAGCAGCCCGGGGACTAGCGGGAGCACAGATACGCAGTATTTT
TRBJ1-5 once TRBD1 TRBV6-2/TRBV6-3 CASSATGGAQPQHF TGTGCCAGCAGTGCTACAGGGGGGGCTCAGCCCCAGCATTTT
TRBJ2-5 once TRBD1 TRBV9 CASSGRDRGRRETQYF TGTGCCAGCAGCGGCCGGGACAGGGGGCGCCGGGAGACCCAGTACTTC
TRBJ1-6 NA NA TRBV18 CASSPSRDLTLHF TGTGCCAGCTCACCATCTAGGGATCTGACCCTCCACTTT
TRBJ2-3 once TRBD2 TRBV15 CATAGGSTDTQYF TGTGCCACCGCGGGGGGCAGCACAGATACGCAGTATTTT
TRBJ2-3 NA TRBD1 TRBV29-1 CSGDRTGLTDTQYF TGCAGCGGGGATAGGACAGGGCTGACAGATACGCAGTATTTT
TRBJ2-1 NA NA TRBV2 CASSGGLEAQFF TGTGCCAGCAGTGGCGGTCTAGAAGCGCAGTTCTTC
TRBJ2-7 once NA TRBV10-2 CASSEQGGGYEQYF TGCGCCAGCAGTGAGCAGGGGGGAGGCTACGAGCAGTACTTC
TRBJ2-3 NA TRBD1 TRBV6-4 CASNTRQGAPDTQYF TGTGCCAGCAATACCCGACAGGGGGCCCCAGATACGCAGTATTTT
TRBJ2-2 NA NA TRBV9 CASSRAPGELFF TGTGCCAGCAGCAGGGCCCCCGGGGAGCTGTTTTTT
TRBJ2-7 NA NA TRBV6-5 CASSYQQGTYEQYF TGTGCCAGCAGTTACCAGCAGGGAACCTACGAGCAGTACTTC
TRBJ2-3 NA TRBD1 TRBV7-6 CASRFTGGEGTDTQYF TGTGCCAGCAGATTTACAGGGGGAGAGGGCACAGATACGCAGTATTTT